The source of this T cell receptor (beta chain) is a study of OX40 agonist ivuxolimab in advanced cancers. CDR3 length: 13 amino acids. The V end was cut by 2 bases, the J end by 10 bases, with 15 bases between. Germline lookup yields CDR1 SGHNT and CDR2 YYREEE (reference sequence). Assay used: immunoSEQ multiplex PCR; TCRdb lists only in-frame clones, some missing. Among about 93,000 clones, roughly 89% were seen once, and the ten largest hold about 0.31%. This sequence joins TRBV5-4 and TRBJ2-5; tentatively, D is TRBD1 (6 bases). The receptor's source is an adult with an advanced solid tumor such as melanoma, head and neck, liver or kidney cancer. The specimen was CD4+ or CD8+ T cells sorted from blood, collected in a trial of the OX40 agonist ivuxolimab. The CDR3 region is CASSFHPPGDQYF. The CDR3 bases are TGTGCCAGCAGCTTCCACCCACCAGGGGACCAGTACTTC.